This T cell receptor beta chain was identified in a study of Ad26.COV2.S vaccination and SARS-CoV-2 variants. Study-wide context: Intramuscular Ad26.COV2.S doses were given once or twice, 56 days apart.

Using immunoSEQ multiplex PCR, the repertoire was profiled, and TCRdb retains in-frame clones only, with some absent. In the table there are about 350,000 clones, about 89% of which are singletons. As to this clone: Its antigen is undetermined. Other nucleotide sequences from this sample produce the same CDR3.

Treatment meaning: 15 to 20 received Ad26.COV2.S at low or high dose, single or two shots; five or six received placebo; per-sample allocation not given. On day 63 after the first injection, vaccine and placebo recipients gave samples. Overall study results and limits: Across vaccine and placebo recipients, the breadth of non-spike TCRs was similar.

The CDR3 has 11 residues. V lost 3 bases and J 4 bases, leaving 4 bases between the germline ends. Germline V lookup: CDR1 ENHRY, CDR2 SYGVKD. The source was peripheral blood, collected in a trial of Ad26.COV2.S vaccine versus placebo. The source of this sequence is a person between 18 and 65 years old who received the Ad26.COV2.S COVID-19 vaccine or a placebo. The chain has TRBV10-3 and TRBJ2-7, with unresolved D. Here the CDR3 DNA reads TGTGCCATCAGTGACGGATACGAGCAGTACTTC. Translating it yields CAISDGYEQYF.